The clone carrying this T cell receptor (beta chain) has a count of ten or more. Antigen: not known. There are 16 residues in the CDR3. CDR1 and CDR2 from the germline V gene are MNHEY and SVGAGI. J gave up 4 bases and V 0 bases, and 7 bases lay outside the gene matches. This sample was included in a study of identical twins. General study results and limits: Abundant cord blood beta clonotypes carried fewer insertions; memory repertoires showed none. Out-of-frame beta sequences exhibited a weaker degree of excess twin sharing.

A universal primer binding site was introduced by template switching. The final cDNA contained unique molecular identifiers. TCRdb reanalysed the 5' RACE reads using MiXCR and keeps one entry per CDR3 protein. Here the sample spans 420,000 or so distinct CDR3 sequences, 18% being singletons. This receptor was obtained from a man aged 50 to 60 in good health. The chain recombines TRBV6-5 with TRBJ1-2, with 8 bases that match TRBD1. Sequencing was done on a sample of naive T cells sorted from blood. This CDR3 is CASSYSAGGFSYGYTF. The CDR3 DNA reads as TGTGCCAGCAGTTACTCTGCAGGGGGCTTTTCCTATGGCTACACCTTC.